The 27 T cell receptor beta chains reported below all come from one sample, sequenced in a study of early T cells in non-severe SARS-CoV-2 infection. TCRdb independently ran MiXCR on the 5' RACE reads; one entry per CDR3 protein. The sample yields approximately 79,000 distinct CDR3 sequences, roughly 13% seen once. The sequencing input was whole blood. The receptors were sampled from an adult who was a healthcare worker with PCR-confirmed SARS-CoV-2 infection or an uninfected control (not recorded which).

This clonotype has a count of ten or more. The chain uses TRBV5-1 and TRBJ2-6; 12 bases fit TRBD1. The CDR3 length is 20 residues. The germline CDR1 and CDR2 sequences are SGHRS and YFSETQ. The J segment lost 1 base and the V segment lost 1 base, leaving 9 bases of the junction unmatched. The CDR3 nucleotides read TGCGCCAGCAGCTTGACTGTACCGGGACAGGGGGCTTCTGGGGCCAACGTCCTGACTTTC. As protein: CASSLTVPGQGASGANVLTF.

This clonotype was seen many times. The chain's CDR3 is CASSLDQETQYF. CDR3 DNA: TGCGCCAGCAGCTTGGACCAAGAGACCCAGTACTTC. This chain uses TRBV5-1 with TRBJ2-5; D remains unclear. V shed 0 bases and J shed 0 bases, with 0 bases lying between them. Germline values: CDR1 SGHRS, CDR2 YFSETQ. The CDR3 is 12 residues long. Full variable domain (rest looked up from reference TRBV5-1 and TRBJ2-5): KAGVTQTPRYLIKTRGQQVTLSCSPISGHRSVSWYQQTPGQGLQFLFEYFSETQRNKGNFPGRFSGRQFSNSRSEMNVSTLELGDSALYLCASSLDQETQYFGPGTRLLVL.

The chain couples TRBV19 to TRBJ2-6; 8 bases match TRBD1. Trimming took 10 bases from V and 7 from J; bases not matched to a gene: 6. Germline CDR1 reads LNHDA; CDR2 reads SQIVND (reference sequence). This CDR3 is built from 13 residues. The DNA of the CDR3 is TGTGCCACTCAGACAGGGGAAGCCAACGTCCTGACTTTC. It codes for CATQTGEANVLTF.

J is TRBJ2-5 and V is TRBV7-9; possible D gene TRBD2, 6 bases. Germline lookup yields CDR1 SEHNR and CDR2 FQNEAQ (reference sequence). V gave up 5 bases and J gave up 2 bases, with 18 bases separating them. The CDR3 consists of 16 residues. DNA for the CDR3: TGTGCCAGCAGCCGCGGCGGGAATCGATTTCAAGAGACCCAGTACTTC. It is translated as CASSRGGNRFQETQYF. The full variable domain, in which reference TRBV7-9 and TRBJ2-5 provide the parts outside the CDR3, is DTGVSQNPRHKITKRGQNVTFRCDPISEHNRLYWYRQTLGQGPEFLTYFQNEAQLEKSRLLSDRFSAERPKGSFSTLEIQRTEQGDSAMYLCASSRGGNRFQETQYFGPGTRLLVL.

The table lists this clonotype with many counts. This rearrangement joins TRBV27 to TRBJ2-2, with 7 nucleotides matching TRBD2. Germline loops: CDR1 MNHEY, CDR2 SMNVEV (reference sequence). CDR3 size: 14 residues. With 0 bases clipped from V and 7 bases from J, the junction kept 2 bases outside the gene matches. The CDR3 here is CASSLSAGVGELFF. CDR3 DNA: TGTGCCAGCAGTTTATCGGCGGGGGTCGGGGAGCTGTTTTTT.

The rearrangement links TRBV9 to TRBJ2-7; 8 nucleotides line up with TRBD2. V trimming: 0 bases; J trimming: 2 bases; junction bases outside the gene matches: 7. Looked up from germline, CDR1 is SGDLS and CDR2 is YYNGEE. The CDR3 is 16 residues long. Written as DNA, the CDR3 is TGTGCCAGCAGCGTAGGGCCCCCGGGACTAGCCTACGAGCAGTACTTC. It translates to CASSVGPPGLAYEQYF.

This clonotype was seen at least ten times. This chain uses TRBV12-5 with TRBJ2-7; no clear D. Germline loops: CDR1 LGHNT, CDR2 FRNRAP. V was clipped by 3 bases and J by 2 bases, with 8 bases between them. The CDR3 extends over 13 amino acids. CDR3 sequence (DNA): TGTGCTAGTGGTTTAGAAGAAGCCTACGAGCAGTACTTC. This codes for CASGLEEAYEQYF.

This clonotype has a count of ten or more. V and J are TRBV7-2 and TRBJ2-7; D gene uncertain. The germline V and J ends were trimmed by 1 base and 0 bases, with 7 bases remaining between them. The CDR3 consists of 14 residues. The germline CDR1 and CDR2 sequences are SGHTA and FQGNSA. CDR3 protein: CASSLVSNSYEQYF. The CDR3 DNA sequence: TGTGCCAGCAGCTTAGTCTCCAACTCCTACGAGCAGTACTTC. Variable domain in full (rest from reference TRBV7-2 and TRBJ2-7): GAGVSQSPSNKVTEKGKDVELRCDPISGHTALYWYRQSLGQGLEFLIYFQGNSAPDKSGLPSDRFSAERTGGSVSTLTIQRTQQEDSAVYLCASSLVSNSYEQYFGPGTRLTVT.

The chain couples TRBV6-6 to TRBJ2-1; TRBD1 aligns across 7 bases. Germline trimming cut 7 bases from V and 3 bases from J; bases unmatched to any gene: 12. The germline CDR1 and CDR2 sequences are MNHNY and SVGAGI (reference sequence). The CDR3 runs 16 residues. The CDR3 loop is CASNNREGAYYNEQFF. The CDR3 DNA follows: TGTGCCAGCAACAATCGAGAGGGGGCTTACTACAATGAGCAGTTCTTC.

This clonotype was recorded at least ten times. The chain links TRBV6-1 to TRBJ2-1, with D possibly TRBD2 on 6 matching bases. With 5 bases removed from V and 10 bases from J, the gap between germline ends came to 15 bases. CDR3 length: 13 residues. Germline CDR1 MNHNS, CDR2 SASEGT. The CDR3 sequence: CASSPSGLGEQFF. CDR3 coding DNA: TGTGCCAGCAGTCCCTCGGGACTCGGGGAGCAGTTCTTC.

In this sample, this clonotype turned up many times. V is TRBV2 and J is TRBJ1-5; 7 nucleotides match TRBD1. V was pared by 6 bases and J by 0 bases, with 14 bases of the junction left unmatched. The CDR3 is 18 amino acids. Germline V gives CDR1 SNHLY, CDR2 FYNNEI. The CDR3 nucleotides read TGTGCCAGCAGAGCCGGACAGGATCTAGTTTATAGCAATCAGCCCCAGCATTTT. This gives the protein CASRAGQDLVYSNQPQHF.

This clonotype was detected ten times or more. The chain employs TRBV27 and TRBJ1-4; 10 positions match TRBD1. The CDR3 extends over 14 amino acids. With 4 bases clipped from V and 14 bases from J, the junction kept 10 bases outside the gene matches. CDR1 is MNHEY and CDR2 is SMNVEV in the germline V gene (reference sequence). The CDR3 DNA is TGTGCCAGCAGTTCATCCCGGGACAGGGGCTTGCTGTTTTTT. Translation: CASSSSRDRGLLFF.

This clonotype came up a few times. The chain is built from TRBV12-3 or TRBV12-4 and TRBJ1-2; possibly TRBD1 for D (6 bases). Trimming took 5 bases from V and 5 from J, leaving 12 bases between them. The CDR3 consists of 13 residues. CDR3 in DNA: TGTGCCAGCAGTCCGACAGGAACTTATGGCTACACCTTC. Translated: CASSPTGTYGYTF.

This clonotype was seen at least ten times. CDR3 DNA: TGTGCCAGCAGTTTGAGCGCCAGGCGCAATCAGCCCCAGCATTTT. Protein sequence: CASSLSARRNQPQHF. The chain uses TRBV12-3 or TRBV12-4 and TRBJ1-5; D is undetermined. The V gene lost 3 bases and the J gene lost 2 bases, with 11 bases spanning the gap. This CDR3 has 15 residues.

The chain joins TRBV27 to TRBJ2-1; D assignment may be TRBD1 or TRBD2 (6 bases each). This CDR3 spans 18 amino acids. V shed 6 bases and J shed 4 bases, with 25 bases lying between them. Germline V gene lookup returns CDR1 MNHEY and CDR2 SMNVEV (reference sequence). CDR3 protein: CASSPGQGLRTEYNEQFF. DNA of the CDR3: TGTGCCAGCAGCCCGGGACAAGGACTAAGGACGGAATACAATGAGCAGTTCTTC.

There are a few counts of this clonotype. Here the CDR3 reads CASSLGQVQETQYF. The CDR3 DNA reads TGTGCCAGCAGTCTCGGACAGGTTCAAGAGACCCAGTACTTC. The V and J genes are TRBV6-6 and TRBJ2-5; TRBD1 matches at 7 bases. The V and J ends lost 5 bases and 2 bases, in that order; junction bases with no gene match: 5. Germline CDR1 reads MNHNY; CDR2 reads SVGAGI (reference sequence). The length of the CDR3 is 14 residues.

This clonotype occurred a few times. This chain connects TRBV18 to TRBJ2-5, with 12 bases lining up with TRBD2. CDR3 length: 15 residues. CDR1 KGHSH and CDR2 LQKENI come from the germline V gene. The V segment lost 6 bases and the J segment 5 bases; nucleotides outside the gene matches: 7. CDR3 sequence reads: CASSRLAGDQETQYF. CDR3 DNA sequence: TGTGCCAGCTCGCGACTAGCGGGGGATCAGGAGACCCAGTACTTC.

In this sample, this clonotype turned up once. The V gene is TRBV29-1, the J gene TRBJ2-4, with TRBD1 matching over 8 bases. From germline, CDR1 is SQVTM and CDR2 ANQGSEA. CDR3 length: 12 residues. Germline trimming cut 7 bases from V and 5 bases from J; bases unmatched to any gene: 4. CDR3 nucleotides: TGCAGCGCCCGGACAGGGCAAAACATTCAGTACTTC. Its translation: CSARTGQNIQYF.

This clonotype was seen repeatedly, ten times or more. V usage is TRBV7-9 and J usage is TRBJ1-3; the D gene is possibly TRBD1 (6 bases). Trimming took 0 bases from V and 3 from J, leaving 18 bases between them. This CDR3 region has 18 residues. CDR1 is SEHNR and CDR2 is FQNEAQ in the germline V gene (reference sequence). The CDR3 region has the DNA TGTGCCAGCAGCTTAGCGGGACGCGGGGGCACGTATGGAAACACCATATATTTT. Encoded protein: CASSLAGRGGTYGNTIYF.

The V call is TRBV12-3 or TRBV12-4, the J call TRBJ2-6, with D perhaps matching TRBD1 (6 bases). With 5 bases removed from V and 3 bases from J, the gap between germline ends came to 14 bases. This CDR3 region has 16 residues. In DNA form, the CDR3 reads TGTGCCAGCAGTCAAAACGGACAGTTTGGGGCCAACGTCCTGACTTTC. Residues: CASSQNGQFGANVLTF.

In this sample, this clonotype turned up a few times. The chain carries TRBV27 and TRBJ1-1, with D unresolved. The CDR3 runs to 13 residues. The V gene's germline CDR1 is MNHEY and CDR2 SMNVEV (reference sequence). The germline V and J ends were trimmed by 3 bases and 6 bases, with 11 bases remaining between them. CDR3 in DNA: TGTGCCAGCAGTTTGTTAGGGTCCCCTGAAGCTTTCTTT. This codes for CASSLLGSPEAFF.

CDR3 region: CAISGNRGREVDTEAFF. The CDR3 DNA sequence: TGTGCCATCAGTGGGAACAGGGGACGTGAGGTGGACACTGAAGCTTTCTTT. This rearrangement joins TRBV10-3 to TRBJ1-1; 7 bases align to TRBD1. This CDR3 contains 17 residues. Trimming removed 4 bases from V and 3 bases from J; junction bases left unmatched: 14. Germline V CDR1 and CDR2: ENHRY, SYGVKD.

This clonotype showed up just a few times. V and J are TRBV12-3 or TRBV12-4 and TRBJ1-5; possibly TRBD1 for D (6 bases). The CDR3 sequence is 14 residues long. Trimming removed 4 bases at V and 4 bases at J, with 11 bases between. The CDR3, as DNA: TGTGCCAGCAGTTCCGGGACACCTAATCAGCCCCAGCATTTT. Protein: CASSSGTPNQPQHF.

The chain joins TRBV5-1 to TRBJ2-2; D might be TRBD1 (6 bases). Trimming cost V 3 bases and J 4 bases, with 13 bases left between them. The CDR3 sequence is 15 residues long. CDR1 is SGHRS, CDR2 YFSETQ, per germline. CDR3 residues: CASSSGHQGTGELFF. CDR3 nucleotide sequence: TGCGCCAGCAGCTCGGGACACCAGGGCACCGGGGAGCTGTTTTTT.

A remark on this clonotype: The conserved phenylalanine or tryptophan normally closing the CDR3 is absent here, so this likely arose from a read error. This chain uses TRBV5-1 with TRBJ1-2; 9 bases map to TRBD1. Germline V gene data show CDR1 as SGHRS and CDR2 as YFSETQ. The CDR3 is made up of 16 amino acids. V trimming: 5 bases; J trimming: 5 bases; junction bases outside the gene matches: 13. The CDR3 DNA reads as TGCGCCAGCAGGGGTGGACAGGGGATGTATTCATATGGCTACACCGTC. It specifies CASRGGQGMYSYGYTV.

As DNA, the CDR3 is TGTGCCAGCAGTTTTCCAGGGGGCTCCTACGAGCAGTACTTC. Translation gives CASSFPGGSYEQYF. V and J are TRBV12-3 or TRBV12-4 and TRBJ2-7; the match to TRBD1 covers 7 bases. The CDR3 covers 14 residues. Trimming cost V 3 bases and J 0 bases; bases outside gene matches: 2.

This chain links TRBV19 with TRBJ2-5; D is possibly TRBD1 (5 bases). Germline V CDR1 and CDR2: LNHDA, SQIVND (reference sequence). Trimming stripped 5 bases from V and 0 bases from J, with 13 bases between. This CDR3 has 15 residues. The CDR3, as DNA: TGTGCCAGTAGTCCGACAGACCTCTACCAAGAGACCCAGTACTTC. It encodes CASSPTDLYQETQYF.